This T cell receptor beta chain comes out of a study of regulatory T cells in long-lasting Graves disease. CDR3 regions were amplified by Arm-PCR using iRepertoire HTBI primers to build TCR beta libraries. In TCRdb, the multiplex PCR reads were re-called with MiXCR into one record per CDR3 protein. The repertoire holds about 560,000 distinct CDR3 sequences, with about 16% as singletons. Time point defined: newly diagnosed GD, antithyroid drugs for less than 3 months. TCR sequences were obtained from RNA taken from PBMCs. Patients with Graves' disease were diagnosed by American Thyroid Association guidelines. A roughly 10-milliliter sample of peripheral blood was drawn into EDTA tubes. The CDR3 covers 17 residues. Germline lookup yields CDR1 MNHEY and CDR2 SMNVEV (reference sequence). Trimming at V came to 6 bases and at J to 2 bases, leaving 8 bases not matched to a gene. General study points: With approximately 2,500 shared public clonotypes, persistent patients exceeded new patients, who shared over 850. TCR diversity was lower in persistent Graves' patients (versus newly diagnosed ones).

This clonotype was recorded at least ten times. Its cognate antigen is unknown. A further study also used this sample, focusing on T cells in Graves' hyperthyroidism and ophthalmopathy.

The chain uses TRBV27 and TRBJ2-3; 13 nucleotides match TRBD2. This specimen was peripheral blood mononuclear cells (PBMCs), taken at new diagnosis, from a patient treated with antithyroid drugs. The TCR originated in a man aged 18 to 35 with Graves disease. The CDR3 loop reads CASRTSLAGGFTDTQYF. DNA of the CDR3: TGTGCCAGCAGGACCTCACTAGCGGGAGGGTTCACAGATACGCAGTATTTT.